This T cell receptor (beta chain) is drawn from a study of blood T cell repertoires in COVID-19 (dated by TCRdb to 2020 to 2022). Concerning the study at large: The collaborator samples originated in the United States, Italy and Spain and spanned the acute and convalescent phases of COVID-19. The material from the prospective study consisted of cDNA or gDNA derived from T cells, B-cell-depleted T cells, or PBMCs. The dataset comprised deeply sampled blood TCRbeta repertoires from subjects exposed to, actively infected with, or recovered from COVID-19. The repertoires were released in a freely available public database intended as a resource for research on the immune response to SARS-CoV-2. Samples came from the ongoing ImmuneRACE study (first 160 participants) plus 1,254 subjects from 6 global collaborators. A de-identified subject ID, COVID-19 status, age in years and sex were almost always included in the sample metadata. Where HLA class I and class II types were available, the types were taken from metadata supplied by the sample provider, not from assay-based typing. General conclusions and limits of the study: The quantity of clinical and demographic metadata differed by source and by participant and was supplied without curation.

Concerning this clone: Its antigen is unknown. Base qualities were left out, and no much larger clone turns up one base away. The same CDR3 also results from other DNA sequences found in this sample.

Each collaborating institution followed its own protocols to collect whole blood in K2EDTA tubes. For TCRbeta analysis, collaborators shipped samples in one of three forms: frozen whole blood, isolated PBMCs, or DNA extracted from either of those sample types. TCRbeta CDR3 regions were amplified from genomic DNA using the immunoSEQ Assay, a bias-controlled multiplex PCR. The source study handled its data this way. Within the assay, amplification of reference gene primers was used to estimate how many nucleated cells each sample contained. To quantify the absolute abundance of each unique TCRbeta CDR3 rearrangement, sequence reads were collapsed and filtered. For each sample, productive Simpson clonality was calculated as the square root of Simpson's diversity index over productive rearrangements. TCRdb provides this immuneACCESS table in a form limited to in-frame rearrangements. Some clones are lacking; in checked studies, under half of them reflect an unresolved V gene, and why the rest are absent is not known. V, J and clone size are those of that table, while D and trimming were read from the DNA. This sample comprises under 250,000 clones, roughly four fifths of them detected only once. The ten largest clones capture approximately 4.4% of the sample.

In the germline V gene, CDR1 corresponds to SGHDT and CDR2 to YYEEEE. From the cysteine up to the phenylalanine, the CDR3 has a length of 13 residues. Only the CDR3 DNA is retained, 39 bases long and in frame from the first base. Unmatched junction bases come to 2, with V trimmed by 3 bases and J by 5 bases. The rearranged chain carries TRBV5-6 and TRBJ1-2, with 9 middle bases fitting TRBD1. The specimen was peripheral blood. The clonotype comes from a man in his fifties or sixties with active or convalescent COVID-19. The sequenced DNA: TGTGCCAGCAGCTCCGGACAGGGGTATGGCTACACCTTC. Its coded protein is CASSSGQGYGYTF.